Listed below are T cell receptor beta chains from one sample, sequenced in a study of blood T cell repertoires in COVID-19. Only in-frame clones appear in the TCRdb table, and some are missing; sequencing was by immunoSEQ multiplex PCR. Here the sample spans 65,000 or so clones, more than 75% being singletons. Input material: peripheral blood. The receptors come from a man aged 60 to 69 with acute or convalescent COVID-19. CDR3s include the opening cysteine and the closing phenylalanine or tryptophan. The D gene is left open where the match is weak. Size values are once, few and many counts, or a class for expanded clones, and some rows have none.

size	V	D	J	CDR3	DNA
NA	TRBV18	TRBD1	TRBJ2-2	CASSPSTGGNTGELFF	TGTGCCAGCTCACCATCGACAGGGGGTAACACCGGGGAGCTGTTTTTT
NA	TRBV28	NA	TRBJ1-2	CASSLRTRGYTF	TGTGCCAGCAGTTTAAGAACTCGTGGCTACACCTTC
NA	TRBV6-1	TRBD1	TRBJ1-2	CASSEYGTGWWRYGYTF	TGTGCCAGCAGTGAATACGGGACAGGGTGGTGGAGGTATGGCTACACCTTC
NA	TRBV5-1	NA	TRBJ2-2	CASRAGNTGTGELFF	TGCGCCAGCAGAGCCGGCAACACAGGGACCGGGGAGCTGTTTTTT
NA	TRBV7-2	NA	TRBJ1-1	CASSLGQWLNEAFF	TGTGCCAGCAGCTTAGGACAGTGGTTGAATGAAGCTTTCTTT
NA	TRBV6-6	NA	TRBJ2-7	CASSYLGDEQYF	TGTGCCAGCAGTTACTTAGGGGACGAGCAGTACTTC
NA	TRBV11-3	NA	TRBJ1-2	CASSFSTGTLPTF	TGTGCCAGCAGCTTTAGCACCGGGACACTACCCACCTTC
once	TRBV30	TRBD1	TRBJ1-6	CAWSTGQGASLHF	TGTGCCTGGAGTACGGGACAGGGGGCGTCTCTCCACTTT
NA	TRBV30	NA	TRBJ2-7	CAWSRGEVYEQYF	TGTGCCTGGAGTCGTGGAGAAGTCTACGAGCAGTACTTC
NA	TRBV5-1	NA	TRBJ1-1	CASSLAGGFTTEAFF	TGCGCCAGCAGCTTGGCCGGCGGGTTTACCACTGAAGCTTTCTTT
NA	TRBV6-5	TRBD1	TRBJ2-2	CASSYSGTGFTGELFF	TGTGCCAGCAGTTACTCCGGGACAGGGTTCACCGGGGAGCTGTTTTTT
NA	TRBV7-9	TRBD1	TRBJ1-2	CASSSRQGILLGYTF	TGTGCCAGCAGCTCTCGACAGGGAATACTATTGGGCTACACCTTC
NA	TRBV10-3	NA	TRBJ1-1	CAISGSGTEAFF	TGTGCCATCAGTGGCTCCGGGACAGAAGCTTTCTTT
NA	TRBV5-6	NA	TRBJ1-3	CASSLDVRASGNTIYF	TGTGCCAGCAGCTTGGACGTCAGGGCCTCTGGAAACACCATATATTTT
NA	TRBV15	NA	TRBJ1-1	CATSMGGLGTEAFF	TGTGCCACCAGCATGGGGGGTTTAGGCACTGAAGCTTTCTTT
NA	TRBV7-9	TRBD1	TRBJ2-5	CASSSGQGGVSETQYF	TGTGCCAGCAGCTCAGGACAGGGGGGCGTAAGCGAGACCCAGTACTTC
NA	TRBV9	NA	TRBJ1-1	CASSVALTSEAFF	TGTGCCAGCAGCGTCGCCCTTACATCTGAAGCTTTCTTT
once	TRBV5-4	TRBD1	TRBJ2-3	CASSTITGGYSTDTQYF	TGTGCCAGCAGCACTATAACAGGGGGGTATAGCACAGATACGCAGTATTTT
NA	TRBV5-1	NA	TRBJ1-3	CASSSILGGGNTIYF	TGCGCCAGCAGCTCCATACTAGGAGGTGGAAACACCATATATTTT
NA	TRBV5-1	TRBD1	TRBJ2-1	CASSLRTGGTEQFF	TGCGCCAGCAGCCTAAGGACAGGGGGCACTGAGCAGTTCTTC
NA	TRBV6-2/TRBV6-3	TRBD1	TRBJ1-6	CASSTYGTGGFGSTPLHF	TGTGCCAGCAGTACATACGGGACAGGGGGATTCGGCTCAACACCCCTCCACTTT
NA	TRBV4-1	TRBD2	TRBJ2-2	CASSLAGGQGTGELFF	TGCGCCAGCAGCCTAGCGGGGGGGCAGGGCACCGGGGAGCTGTTTTTT
NA	TRBV10-1	NA	TRBJ2-7	CASSESGGLWQSADF	TGCGCCAGCAGTGAGTCAGGGGGTTTGTGGCAAAGTGCGGACTTC
NA	TRBV15	NA	TRBJ1-5	CATSRDLGGANQPQHF	TGTGCCACCAGCAGAGATCTAGGAGGGGCCAATCAGCCCCAGCATTTT
NA	TRBV7-9	NA	TRBJ1-2	CASSLGRQEVGYTF	TGTGCCAGCAGCTTAGGGAGGCAAGAAGTTGGCTACACCTTC
NA	TRBV5-1	NA	TRBJ2-1	CASSKEDSNEQFF	TGCGCCAGCAGTAAGGAAGACAGCAATGAGCAGTTCTTC
NA	TRBV6-6	TRBD2	TRBJ2-3	CASSLSSGGARGDTQYF	TGTGCCAGCAGTCTCTCTAGCGGGGGGGCCCGAGGAGATACGCAGTATTTT
NA	TRBV7-9	NA	TRBJ1-3	CASSLTSGISGNTIYF	TGTGCCAGCAGCTTAACATCAGGGATCTCTGGAAACACCATATATTTT
once	TRBV19	TRBD1	TRBJ1-6	CASRRDSTNSPLHF	TGTGCCAGTAGGCGGGACAGTACGAATTCACCCCTCCACTTT